This T cell receptor (beta chain) came from a study of blood T cells in healthy people across ages. Whole-study findings and limits: Older age coincided with a roughly linear decline in TCR beta diversity per million T cells. Researchers judged that diversity estimates from one million T cells fell short of true values.

Approximately 9.6 milliliters of peripheral blood were drawn from each donor into EDTA-treated tubes. Extracted total RNA amounted to at least 5.5 micrograms for each sample. Sample-barcoded 5' priming and a J-beta primer mix drove a second PCR of about 6 to 11 cycles. TCRdb ran MiXCR on the 5' RACE reads and lists one entry per CDR3 protein. The sample carries under 1 million distinct CDR3 sequences, more than 40% recorded once. In regard to this clonotype: As yet, its antigen is unknown.

There are 17 residues in the CDR3. The germline V gene encodes CDR1 KGHDR and CDR2 SFDVKD. V trimming: 1 base; J trimming: 2 bases; junction bases outside the gene matches: 7. The clonotype comes from a man between 60 and 75 years old in good health. The V call is TRBV24-1, the J call TRBJ2-3, with 8 nucleotides matching TRBD1. Sequences were obtained from blood. Written as DNA, the CDR3 is TGTGCCACCAGTGATTTACCGGGACAGGCGGTCACAGATACGCAGTATTTT. It translates to CATSDLPGQAVTDTQYF.